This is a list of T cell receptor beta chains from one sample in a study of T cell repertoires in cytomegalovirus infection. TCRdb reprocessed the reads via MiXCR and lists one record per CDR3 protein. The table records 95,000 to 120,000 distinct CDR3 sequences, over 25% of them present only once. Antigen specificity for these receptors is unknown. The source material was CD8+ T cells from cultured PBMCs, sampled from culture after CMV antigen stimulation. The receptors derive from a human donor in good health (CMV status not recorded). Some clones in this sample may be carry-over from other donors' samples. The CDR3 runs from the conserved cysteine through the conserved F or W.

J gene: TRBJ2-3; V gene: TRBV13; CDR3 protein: CASSLHSSGDLRDTDTQYF
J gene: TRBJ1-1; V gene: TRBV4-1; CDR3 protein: CASSQVDGMNTEAFF
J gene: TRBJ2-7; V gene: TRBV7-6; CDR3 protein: CASSTGQVPEQYF
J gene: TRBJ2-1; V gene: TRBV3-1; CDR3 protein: CASSQLRGLAYNEQFF
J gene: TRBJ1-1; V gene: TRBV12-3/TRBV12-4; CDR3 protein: CASRGTGGGRNTEAFF
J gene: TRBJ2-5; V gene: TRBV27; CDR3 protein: CASSRDRVGRETQYF
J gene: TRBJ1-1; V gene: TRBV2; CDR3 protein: CARHHSNTEALF
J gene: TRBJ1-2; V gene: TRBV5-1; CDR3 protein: CASSRMPLDSALTVRTYGYTF
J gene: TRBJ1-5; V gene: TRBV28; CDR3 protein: CASSLQGTNQPQHF
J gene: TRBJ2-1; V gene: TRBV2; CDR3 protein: CASIIRGSLDEQFF
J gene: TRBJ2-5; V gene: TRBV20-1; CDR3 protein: CSASLGGGETQYF
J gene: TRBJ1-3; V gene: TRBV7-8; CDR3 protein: CASSLAGWGRIGNTIYF